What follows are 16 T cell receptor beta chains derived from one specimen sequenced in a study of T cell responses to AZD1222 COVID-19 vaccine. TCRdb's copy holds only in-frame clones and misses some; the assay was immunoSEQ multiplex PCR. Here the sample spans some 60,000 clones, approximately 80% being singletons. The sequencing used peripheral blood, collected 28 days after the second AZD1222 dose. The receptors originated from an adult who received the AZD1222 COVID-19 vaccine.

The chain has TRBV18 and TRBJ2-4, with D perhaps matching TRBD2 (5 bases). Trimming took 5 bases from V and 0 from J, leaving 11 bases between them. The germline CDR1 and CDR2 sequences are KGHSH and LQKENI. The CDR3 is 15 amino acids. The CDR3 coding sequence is TGTGCCAGCTCAGGGAGTATAACAGCCAAAAACATTCAGTACTTC. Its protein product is CASSGSITAKNIQYF.

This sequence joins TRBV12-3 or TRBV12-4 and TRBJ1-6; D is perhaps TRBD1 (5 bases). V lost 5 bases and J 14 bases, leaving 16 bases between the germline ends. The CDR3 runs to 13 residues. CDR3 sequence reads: CASSPSERGALHF. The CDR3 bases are TGTGCCAGCAGTCCCAGCGAGAGGGGAGCCCTCCACTTT.

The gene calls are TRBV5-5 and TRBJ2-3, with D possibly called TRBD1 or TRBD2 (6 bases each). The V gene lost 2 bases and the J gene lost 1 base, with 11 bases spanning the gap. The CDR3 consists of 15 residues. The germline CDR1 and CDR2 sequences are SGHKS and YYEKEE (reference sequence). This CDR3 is CASSFVEGGTDTQYF. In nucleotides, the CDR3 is TGTGCCAGCAGCTTTGTGGAGGGGGGCACAGATACGCAGTATTTT.

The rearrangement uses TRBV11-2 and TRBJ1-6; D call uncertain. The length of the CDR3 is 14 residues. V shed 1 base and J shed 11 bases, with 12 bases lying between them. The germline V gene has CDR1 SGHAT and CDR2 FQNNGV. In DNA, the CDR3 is TGTGCCAGCAGCTTAGGACCCCCGGGTCCACCCCTCCACTTT. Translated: CASSLGPPGPPLHF.

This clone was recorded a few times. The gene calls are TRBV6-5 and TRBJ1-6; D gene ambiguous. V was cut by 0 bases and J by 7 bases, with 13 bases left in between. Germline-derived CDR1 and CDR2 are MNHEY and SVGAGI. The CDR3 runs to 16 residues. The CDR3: CASSYSTQVGNSPLHF. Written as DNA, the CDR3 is TGTGCCAGCAGTTACTCAACCCAGGTGGGGAATTCACCCCTCCACTTT.

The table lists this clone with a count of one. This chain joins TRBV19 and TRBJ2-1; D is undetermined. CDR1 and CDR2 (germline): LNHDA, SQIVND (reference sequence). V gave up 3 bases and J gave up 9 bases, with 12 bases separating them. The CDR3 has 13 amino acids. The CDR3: CASSMIITGEQFF. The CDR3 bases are TGTGCCAGTAGTATGATAATTACGGGTGAGCAGTTCTTC.

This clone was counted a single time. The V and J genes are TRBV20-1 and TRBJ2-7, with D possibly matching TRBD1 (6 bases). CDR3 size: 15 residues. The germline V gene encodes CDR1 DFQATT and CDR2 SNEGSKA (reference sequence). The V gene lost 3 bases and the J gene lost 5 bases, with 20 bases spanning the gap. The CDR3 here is CSASTTNTGIHEQYF. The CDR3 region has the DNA TGCAGTGCTAGTACGACCAACACAGGGATCCACGAGCAGTACTTC.

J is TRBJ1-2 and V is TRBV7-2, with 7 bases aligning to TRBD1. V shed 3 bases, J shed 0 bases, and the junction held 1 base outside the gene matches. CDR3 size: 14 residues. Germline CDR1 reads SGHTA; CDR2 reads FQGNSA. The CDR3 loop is CASSLGQSNYGYTF. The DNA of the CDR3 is TGTGCCAGCAGCTTGGGACAGTCTAACTATGGCTACACCTTC. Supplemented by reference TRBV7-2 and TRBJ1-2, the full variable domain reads GAGVSQSPSNKVTEKGKDVELRCDPISGHTALYWYRQSLGQGLEFLIYFQGNSAPDKSGLPSDRFSAERTGGSVSTLTIQRTQQEDSAVYLCASSLGQSNYGYTFGSGTRLTVV.

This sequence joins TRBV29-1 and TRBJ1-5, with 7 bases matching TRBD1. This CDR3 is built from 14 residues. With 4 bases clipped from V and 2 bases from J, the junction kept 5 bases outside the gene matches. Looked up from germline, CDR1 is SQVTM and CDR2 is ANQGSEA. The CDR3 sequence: CSVAQGGGNQPQHF. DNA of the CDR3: TGCAGCGTTGCCCAGGGGGGGGGCAATCAGCCCCAGCATTTT.

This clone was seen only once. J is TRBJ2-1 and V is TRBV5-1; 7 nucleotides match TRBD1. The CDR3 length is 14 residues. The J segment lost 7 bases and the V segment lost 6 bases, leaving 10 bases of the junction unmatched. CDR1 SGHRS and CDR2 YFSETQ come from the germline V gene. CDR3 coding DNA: TGCGCCAGCAAGAGGGGACAGCCGGAAAATGAGCAGTTCTTC. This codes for CASKRGQPENEQFF.

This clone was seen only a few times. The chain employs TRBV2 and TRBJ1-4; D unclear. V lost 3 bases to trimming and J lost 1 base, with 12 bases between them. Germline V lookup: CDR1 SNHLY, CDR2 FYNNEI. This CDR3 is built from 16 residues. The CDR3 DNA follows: TGTGCCAGCAGTGATCGGGGAGAGGTAACTAATGAAAAACTGTTTTTT. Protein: CASSDRGEVTNEKLFF.

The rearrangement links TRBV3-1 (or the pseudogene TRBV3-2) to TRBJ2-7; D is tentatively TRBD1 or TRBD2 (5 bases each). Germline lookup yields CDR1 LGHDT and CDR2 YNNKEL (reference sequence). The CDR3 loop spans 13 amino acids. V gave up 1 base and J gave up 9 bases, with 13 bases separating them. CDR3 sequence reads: CASSQVGPVGQYF. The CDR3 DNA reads TGTGCCAGCAGCCAAGTGGGACCGGTGGGGCAGTACTTC.

This CDR3 is CASSVGPPGDDGYTF. In nucleotides, the CDR3 is TGTGCCAGCAGCGTAGGTCCGCCCGGGGACGATGGCTACACCTTC. The chain joins TRBV9 to TRBJ1-2; a possible D gene is TRBD1 (5 bases). Germline V lookup: CDR1 SGDLS, CDR2 YYNGEE. The V gene lost 0 bases and the J gene lost 6 bases, with 15 bases spanning the gap. This CDR3 is 15 amino acids long.

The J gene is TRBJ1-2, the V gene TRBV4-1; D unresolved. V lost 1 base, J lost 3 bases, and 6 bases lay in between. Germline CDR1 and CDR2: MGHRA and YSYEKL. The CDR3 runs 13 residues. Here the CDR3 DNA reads TGCGCCAGCAGCCAAGGATCACACTATGGCTACACCTTC. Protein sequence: CASSQGSHYGYTF.

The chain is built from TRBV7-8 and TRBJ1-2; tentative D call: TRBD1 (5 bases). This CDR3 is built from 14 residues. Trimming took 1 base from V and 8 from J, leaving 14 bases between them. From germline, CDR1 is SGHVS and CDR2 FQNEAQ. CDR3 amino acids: CASSLEAGSAGYTF. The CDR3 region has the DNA TGTGCCAGCAGCTTAGAGGCAGGGTCGGCCGGCTACACCTTC.

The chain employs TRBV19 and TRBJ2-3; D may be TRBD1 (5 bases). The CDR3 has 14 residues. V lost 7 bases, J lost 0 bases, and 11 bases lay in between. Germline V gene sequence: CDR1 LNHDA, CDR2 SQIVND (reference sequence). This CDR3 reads CASKGLASTDTQYF. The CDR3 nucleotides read TGTGCCAGTAAGGGGCTTGCTAGCACAGATACGCAGTATTTT.